This T cell receptor beta chain was retrieved from a study of cytomegalovirus exposure and HLA in healthy donors. Of note for this clone: The antigen remains undetermined.

Primers: 60 Vbeta forward and 13 Jbeta reverse. TCRdb's table, derived via immunoSEQ multiplex PCR, lists solely in-frame clones and lacks some. This repertoire shows about 83,000 clones, 60% to 85% found once; its top ten account for 5.5% to 7.5%. Broader study findings: Sequencing depth roughly uniform across donors was assumed in presence/absence analyses.

Sequenced input: PBMCs. The receptor was isolated from a man aged 18 to 30 in good health and CMV-seropositive.

Here the CDR3 reads CASSQDGREAFF. CDR3 nucleotide sequence: TGCGCCAGCAGCCAAGACGGCAGGGAAGCTTTCTTT. The chain links TRBV4-1 to TRBJ1-1; D unclear. The CDR3 spans 12 residues. Germline V CDR1 and CDR2: MGHRA, YSYEKL. The V and J ends lost 0 bases and 8 bases respectively, with 7 bases between them.